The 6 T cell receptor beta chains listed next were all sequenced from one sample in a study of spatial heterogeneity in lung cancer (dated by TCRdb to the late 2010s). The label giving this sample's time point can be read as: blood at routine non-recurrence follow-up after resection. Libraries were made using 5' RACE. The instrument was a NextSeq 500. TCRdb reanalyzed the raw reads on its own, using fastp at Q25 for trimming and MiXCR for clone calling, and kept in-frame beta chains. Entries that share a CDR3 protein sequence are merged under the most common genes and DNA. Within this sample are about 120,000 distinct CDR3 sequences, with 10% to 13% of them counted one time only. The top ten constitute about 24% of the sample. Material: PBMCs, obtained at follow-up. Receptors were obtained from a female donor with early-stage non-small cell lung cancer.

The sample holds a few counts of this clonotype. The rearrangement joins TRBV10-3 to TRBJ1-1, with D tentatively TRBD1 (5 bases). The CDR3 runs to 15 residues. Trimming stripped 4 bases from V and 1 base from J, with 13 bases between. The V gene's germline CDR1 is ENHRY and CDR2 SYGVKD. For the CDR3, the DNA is TGTGCCATCAGTGCGGGCAGGGTGAGGAACACTGAAGCTTTCTTT. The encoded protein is CAISAGRVRNTEAFF.

The CDR3 protein is CASVTSGASYEQYF. The CDR3 coding sequence is TGTGCCAGCGTAACTAGCGGGGCCTCCTACGAGCAGTACTTC. This sequence joins TRBV28 and TRBJ2-7, with 10 nucleotides matching TRBD2. Germline V CDR1 and CDR2: MDHEN, SYDVKM. This CDR3 has 14 residues. V lost 8 bases, J lost 0 bases, and 4 bases stayed unmatched.

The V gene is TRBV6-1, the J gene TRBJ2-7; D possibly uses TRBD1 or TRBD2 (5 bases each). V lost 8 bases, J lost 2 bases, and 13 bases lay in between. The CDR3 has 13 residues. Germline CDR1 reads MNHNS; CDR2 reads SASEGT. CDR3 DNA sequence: TGTGCCAGCCGGCGGACGGGACCCTACGAGCAGTACTTC. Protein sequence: CASRRTGPYEQYF.

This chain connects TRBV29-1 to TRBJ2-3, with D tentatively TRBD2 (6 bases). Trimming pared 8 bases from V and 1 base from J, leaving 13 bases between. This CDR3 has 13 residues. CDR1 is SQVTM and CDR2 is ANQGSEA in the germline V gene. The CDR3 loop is CSSRRDRTDTQYF. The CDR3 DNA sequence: TGCAGCTCTAGGAGGGATCGCACAGATACGCAGTATTTT.

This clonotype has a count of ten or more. CDR3 in amino acids: CSALGGSYNEQFF. In DNA, the CDR3 is TGCAGTGCCTTGGGGGGCTCCTACAATGAGCAGTTCTTC. The chain recombines TRBV20-1 with TRBJ2-1; D is possibly TRBD2 (6 bases). The CDR3 is 13 amino acids. Looked up from germline, CDR1 is DFQATT and CDR2 is SNEGSKA (reference sequence). V was trimmed by 6 bases and J by 0 bases, leaving 9 bases between them.

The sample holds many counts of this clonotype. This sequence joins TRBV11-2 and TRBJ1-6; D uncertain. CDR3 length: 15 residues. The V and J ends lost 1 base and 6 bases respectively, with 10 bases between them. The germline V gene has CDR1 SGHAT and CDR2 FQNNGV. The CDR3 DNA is TGTGCCAGCAGCTTAGTAGCTCATCGTAATTCACCCCTCCACTTT. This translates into CASSLVAHRNSPLHF.